The sequence of this T cell receptor (beta chain) was determined in a study of blood T cells in healthy people across ages. Findings and caveats of the study: Long-lived donors exceeded aged donors in naive CD4+ cells and diversity. Per million T cells, the diversity of TCR beta decreased roughly linearly as age advanced.

Comment on this clonotype: Its antigen remains unidentified.

A J-beta primer mix and a sample-barcoded 5' primer were used in a second PCR of roughly 6 to 11 cycles. Each cDNA molecule, via a template-switch adaptor with 12 random nucleotides, was tagged. MiXCR, run by TCRdb on the 5' RACE reads, gives a single entry per CDR3 protein. Among about 720,000 distinct CDR3 sequences listed, about 20% were seen once. Germline V gene data show CDR1 as SEHNR and CDR2 as FQNEAQ (reference sequence). Trimming took off 5 bases at V and 8 bases at J, with 13 bases between the two ends. CDR3 length: 13 amino acids. The rearrangement joins TRBV7-9 to TRBJ1-3; D gene ambiguous. The sequence derives from a man in his 70s in good health. The sequencing input was blood. CDR3 amino acids: CASSPRASYTIYF. The DNA for the CDR3 is TGTGCCAGCAGCCCCCGGGCCAGCTACACCATATATTTT.